A single T cell receptor (beta chain) is shown here with its context. This sample was included in a study of T cell changes during pregnancy in multiple sclerosis. TCRdb's copy holds only in-frame clones and misses some; the assay was immunoSEQ multiplex PCR. The data contain tens of thousands of clones, about 91% of them singletons. Per the germline V gene, CDR1 is LNHDA and CDR2 is SQIVND (reference sequence). CDR3 length: 16 residues. The germline V and J ends were trimmed by 4 bases and 0 bases, with 15 bases remaining between them. Here the sequenced sample was CD4+ T cells from peripheral blood mononuclear cells, taken in the third trimester of pregnancy. The genes are TRBV19 and TRBJ1-1; possibly TRBD1 for D (6 bases). This TCR was recovered from a female donor in good health, enrolled as a control in a pregnancy study. CDR3 DNA: TGTGCCAGTAGTAGTCGACAGGTAATTATGAACACTGAAGCTTTCTTT. It codes for CASSSRQVIMNTEAFF.